Listed here is a single TCR beta chain. Data came from immunoSEQ multiplex PCR; TCRdb stores just in-frame clones and leaves some out. In the table there are under 300,000 clones, 84% of which are singletons. The entry originates in a study of blood T cell repertoires in COVID-19. Trimming took 7 bases from V and 6 from J; bases not matched to a gene: 12. CDR1 is LNHDA and CDR2 is SQIVND in the germline V gene (reference sequence). CDR3 length: 15 residues. V gene TRBV19 combines with J gene TRBJ1-5; the match to TRBD1 covers 7 bases. Sequenced: peripheral blood. The source is a human donor with COVID-19, enrolled during active disease. The donor label of this sample is uncertain. CDR3 nucleotide sequence: TGTGCCAGTATCACCCACGGAGGGGGCACTCAGCCCCAGCATTTT. This translates into CASITHGGGTQPQHF.